This TCR beta chain was recorded in a study of blood T cell repertoires in COVID-19. Study in general: PBMCs, B-cell-depleted T cells, or T cells provided the cDNA or gDNA that made up the material.

Germline V gene data show CDR1 as SGHRS and CDR2 as YFSETQ. V gave up 7 bases and J gave up 2 bases; unmatched junction bases: 4. This CDR3 is built from 13 residues. Study processing details: Reference gene primer amplification yielded estimated nucleated cell counts. Method: immunoSEQ multiplex PCR; TCRdb's copy keeps in-frame clones and lacks some. Clone size and V and J calls were adopted from that table, with D and trimming inferred from the DNA. The sample holds about 400,000 clones, roughly 89% seen once. Participants were aged roughly 18 to 89 years, lived in about 26 US areas, and enrolled virtually.

The chain recombines TRBV5-1 with TRBJ2-3, with TRBD2 matching 7 bases. This receptor was identified in a woman in her twenties or thirties who had recovered from COVID-19. Sequenced input: PBMCs or T cells enriched from blood (not recorded which). The CDR3 protein is CASGRGITDTQYF. In DNA form, the CDR3 reads TGCGCCAGCGGGAGGGGCATCACAGATACGCAGTATTTT.